The T cell receptor beta chain under discussion was sequenced for a study of shared clonotypes between healthy human individuals. General study findings and limits: Generation probability values for non-shared clonotypes were lower than those for clonotypes shared by all four donors.

Turning to this clone: Its antigen is unidentified.

The CDR3 runs 14 residues. Germline CDR1 and CDR2: SGHVS and FNYEAQ. The germline V and J ends were trimmed by 0 bases and 4 bases, with 9 bases remaining between them. The method was immunoSEQ multiplex PCR; TCRdb's version includes in-frame clones alone and lacks a portion of them. The sample yields 600,000 to 750,000 clones, approximately 72% seen once. The donor population consisted of healthy HIV-negative adults with no recent acute infections or vaccinations. The chain carries TRBV7-6 and TRBJ2-5; D uncertain. The sequenced material came from memory CD4+ T cells sorted from blood. The subset: CD45RA-negative fraction. The clonotype originates from a woman aged 25 to 39 in good health. In DNA, the CDR3 is TGTGCCAGCAGCTTAGCGCCAGGTGGAGAGACCCAGTACTTC. Protein: CASSLAPGGETQYF.